The rows below give T cell receptor beta chains drawn from one sample of a study of cytomegalovirus exposure and HLA in healthy donors. The table came from immunoSEQ multiplex PCR; TCRdb's copy has only in-frame clones and leaves some out. The sample lists 150,000 to 200,000 clones, under 80% occurring once. Sequenced: PBMCs. The receptors stem from a female donor in good health and CMV-seronegative. CDR3s include the opening cysteine and the closing phenylalanine or tryptophan. The D gene is left open where the match is weak. Where a row states a size, it is once, few, many or the class of an expanded clone; other rows omit it.

j_call d_call clone_size v_call cdr3_nt cdr3_aa
TRBJ1-2 TRBD1 . TRBV19 TGTGCCACCACAAAGGAGGGACAGGGGAGTTCCGGCTACACCTTC CATTKEGQGSSGYTF
TRBJ1-1 . . TRBV19 TGTGCCAGTAGTATAGAGGCAGGGGTGAACACTGAAGCTTTCTTT CASSIEAGVNTEAFF
TRBJ2-5 . once TRBV27 TGTGCCAGCAGTTTATGGGCGGGGAACCAAGAGACCCAGTACTTC CASSLWAGNQETQYF
TRBJ1-2 TRBD1 . TRBV29-1 TGCAGCGTTGTATCACAGGGGAGAGCTAACTATGGCTACACCTTC CSVVSQGRANYGYTF
TRBJ1-2 . . TRBV7-8 TGTGCCAGCAGCCGGACAGACTATGGCTACACCTTC CASSRTDYGYTF
TRBJ2-7 TRBD1 . TRBV7-3 TGTGCCAGCAGCCTCCGGACAGGGGACGAGCAGTACTTC CASSLRTGDEQYF
TRBJ2-6 . . TRBV7-8 TGTGCCAGCAGCTTAGCGGGAGTCGCTGGGGCCAACGTCCTGACTTTC CASSLAGVAGANVLTF
TRBJ1-1 TRBD1 . TRBV19 TGTGCCAGTAAGGTGAGGGGGCGCAAAGGTGAGGCTGAAGCTTTCTTT CASKVRGRKGEAEAFF
TRBJ2-7 TRBD2 . TRBV9 TGTGCCAGCAGCGTCGACACTAGCGGGAGGGGCTACGAGCAGTACTTC CASSVDTSGRGYEQYF
TRBJ2-1 . . TRBV7-9 TGTGCCAGCAGCTTAATCGTCAATGAGCAGTTCTTC CASSLIVNEQFF
TRBJ1-2 . . TRBV5-1 TGCGCCAGCAGCTTGATTGTAGGGGATTATGGCTACACCTTC CASSLIVGDYGYTF
TRBJ2-1 . . TRBV29-1 TGCAGCGCCATAACTAACAATGAGCAGTTCTTC CSAITNNEQFF
TRBJ2-5 . . TRBV5-1 TGCGCCAGCAGCTTGGAACCGAACAGGGTTGATCAAGAGACCCAGTACTTC CASSLEPNRVDQETQYF
TRBJ1-1 . . TRBV6-4 TGTGCCAGCAGTGACTTAGTTCCAGGGGTGGGGTCAGCTTTCTTT CASSDLVPGVGSAFF
TRBJ2-7 . once TRBV5-1 TGCGCCAGCAGCTTGGCCGGGGAATCCGAGCAGTACTTC CASSLAGESEQYF
TRBJ1-2 TRBD1 . TRBV29-1 TGCAGCGCCGAAAGTCAGGGGGCAAGCGGCTACACCTTC CSAESQGASGYTF
TRBJ1-2 TRBD1 . TRBV11-1 TGTGCCAGCAGCTTAACGGGACAGGGTGGCTACACCTTC CASSLTGQGGYTF